Below are 5 T cell receptor beta chains sequenced from a single sample in a study of shared clonotypes between healthy human individuals. TCRdb keeps only in-frame clones here, not all; method: immunoSEQ multiplex PCR. The data contain 100,000 or so clones, under 70% of them singletons. Input material: memory CD8+ T cells sorted from blood. Subset denoted: CD45RO+ cells pooled with CCR7-negative TemRA cells. These receptors originate from a woman aged 30 to 39 in good health.

The V gene is TRBV19, the J gene TRBJ2-7; 8 nucleotides line up with TRBD2. The CDR3 covers 14 residues. The germline V gene has CDR1 LNHDA and CDR2 SQIVND (reference sequence). J lost 3 bases, V lost 5 bases, and 6 bases had no gene match. CDR3 amino acids: CASSVLAENYEQYF. CDR3 DNA sequence: TGTGCCAGTAGTGTACTAGCGGAGAACTACGAGCAGTACTTC.

V usage is TRBV2 and J usage is TRBJ2-7; weak D call: TRBD1 (6 bases). This CDR3 region has 14 residues. Trimming took 7 bases from V and 0 from J, leaving 13 bases between them. Germline-derived CDR1 and CDR2 are SNHLY and FYNNEI. CDR3 in amino acids: CASISWDNSYEQYF. In DNA, the CDR3 is TGTGCCAGCATATCTTGGGACAACTCCTACGAGCAGTACTTC.

The genes are TRBV5-1 and TRBJ1-1, with D possibly TRBD1 on 6 matching bases. The germline CDR1 and CDR2 sequences are SGHRS and YFSETQ. The CDR3 consists of 15 residues. V was pared by 5 bases and J by 6 bases, with 20 bases between. CDR3 DNA: TGCGCCAGCAGGATCCAACAGGGTGATCTATCTGAAGCTTTCTTT. Encoded protein: CASRIQQGDLSEAFF.

The chain recombines TRBV2 with TRBJ1-3; unclear D gene. This CDR3 contains 16 residues. Germline CDR1 is SNHLY and CDR2 is FYNNEI. Trimming left V 7 bases short and J 2 bases short, with 18 bases between. The DNA of the CDR3 is TGTGCCAGCACTCTCGAAGGGAGGGTCGCTGGAAACACCATATATTTT. It yields the protein CASTLEGRVAGNTIYF.

The CDR3 DNA sequence: TGTGCCAGTAGTATAGATGTAAACATTCAGTACTTC. It encodes CASSIDVNIQYF. The chain is built from TRBV19 and TRBJ2-4; no clear D. The V end lost 0 bases, the J end lost 6 bases, and 3 bases lay between the germline ends. From germline, CDR1 is LNHDA and CDR2 SQIVND (reference sequence). The CDR3 sequence is 12 residues long.